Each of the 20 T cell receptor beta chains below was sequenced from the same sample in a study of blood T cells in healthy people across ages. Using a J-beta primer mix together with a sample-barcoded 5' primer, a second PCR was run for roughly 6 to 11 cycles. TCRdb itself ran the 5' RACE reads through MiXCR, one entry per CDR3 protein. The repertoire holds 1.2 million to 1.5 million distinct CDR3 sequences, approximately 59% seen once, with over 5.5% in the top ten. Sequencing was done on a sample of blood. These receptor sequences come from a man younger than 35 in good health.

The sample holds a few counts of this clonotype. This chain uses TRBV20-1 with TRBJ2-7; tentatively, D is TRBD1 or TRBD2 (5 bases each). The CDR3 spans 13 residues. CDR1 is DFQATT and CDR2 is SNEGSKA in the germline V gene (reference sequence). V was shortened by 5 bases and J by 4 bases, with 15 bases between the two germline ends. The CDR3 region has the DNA TGCAGTGCTCCCGGGACGCCCGCTTACGAGCAGTACTTC. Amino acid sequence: CSAPGTPAYEQYF.

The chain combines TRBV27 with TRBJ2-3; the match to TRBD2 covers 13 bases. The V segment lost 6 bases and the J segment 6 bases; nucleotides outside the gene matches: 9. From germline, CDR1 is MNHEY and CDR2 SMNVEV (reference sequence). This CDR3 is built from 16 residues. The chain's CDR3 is CASRLLAGGKVDTQYF. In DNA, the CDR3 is TGTGCCAGCAGGTTACTAGCGGGGGGGAAGGTGGATACGCAGTATTTT.

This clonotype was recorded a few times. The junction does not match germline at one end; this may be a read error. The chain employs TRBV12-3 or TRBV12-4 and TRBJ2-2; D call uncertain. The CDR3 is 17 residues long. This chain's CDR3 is CASSLVPASTNTGELFF. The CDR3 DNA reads TGTGCCAGCAGCTTAGTCCCTGCAAGTACGAACACCGGGGAGCTGTTTTTT.

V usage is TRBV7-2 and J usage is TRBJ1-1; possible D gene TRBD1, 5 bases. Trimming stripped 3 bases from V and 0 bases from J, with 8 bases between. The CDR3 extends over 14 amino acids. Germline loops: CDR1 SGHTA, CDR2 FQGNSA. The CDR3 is CASSFGALNTEAFF. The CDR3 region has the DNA TGTGCCAGCAGCTTCGGGGCCCTGAACACTGAAGCTTTCTTT. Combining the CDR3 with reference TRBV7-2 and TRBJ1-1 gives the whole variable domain GAGVSQSPSNKVTEKGKDVELRCDPISGHTALYWYRQSLGQGLEFLIYFQGNSAPDKSGLPSDRFSAERTGGSVSTLTIQRTQQEDSAVYLCASSFGALNTEAFFGQGTRLTVV.

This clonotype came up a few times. DNA of the CDR3: TGTGCCAGCAGTGGAAGCAATGAGCAGTTCTTC. This sequence encodes CASSGSNEQFF. This chain joins TRBV25-1 and TRBJ2-1; no reliable D call. The CDR3 is 11 amino acids. V lost 4 bases and J 6 bases, leaving 4 bases between the germline ends. Germline assignment: CDR1 MGHDK and CDR2 SYGVNS.

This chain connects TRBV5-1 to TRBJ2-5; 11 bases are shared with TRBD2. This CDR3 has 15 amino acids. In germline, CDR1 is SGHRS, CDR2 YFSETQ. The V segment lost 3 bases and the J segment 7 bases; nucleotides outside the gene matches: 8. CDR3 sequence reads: CASSSTSGIQPTQYF. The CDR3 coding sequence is TGCGCCAGCAGCTCGACTAGCGGGATTCAGCCGACCCAGTACTTC.

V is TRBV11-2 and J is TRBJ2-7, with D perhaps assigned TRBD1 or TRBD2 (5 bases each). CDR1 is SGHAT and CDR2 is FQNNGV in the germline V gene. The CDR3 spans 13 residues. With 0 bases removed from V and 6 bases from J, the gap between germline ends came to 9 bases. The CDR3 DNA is TGTGCCAGCAGCTTAGATAGGGACCGCGAGCAGTACTTC. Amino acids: CASSLDRDREQYF.

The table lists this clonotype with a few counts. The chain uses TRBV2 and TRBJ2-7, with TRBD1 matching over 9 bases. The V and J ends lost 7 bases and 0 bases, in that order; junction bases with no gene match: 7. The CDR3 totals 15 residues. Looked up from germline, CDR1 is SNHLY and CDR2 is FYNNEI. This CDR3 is CASILDRGASYEQYF. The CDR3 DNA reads TGTGCCAGCATTCTTGACAGGGGGGCCTCCTACGAGCAGTACTTC.

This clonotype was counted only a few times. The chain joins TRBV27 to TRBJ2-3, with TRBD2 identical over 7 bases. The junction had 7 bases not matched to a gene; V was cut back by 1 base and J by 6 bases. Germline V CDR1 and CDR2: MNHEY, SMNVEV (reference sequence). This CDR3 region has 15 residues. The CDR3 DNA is TGTGCCAGCAGTTTATTAGCGGGCCCTAGGGATACGCAGTATTTT. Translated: CASSLLAGPRDTQYF.

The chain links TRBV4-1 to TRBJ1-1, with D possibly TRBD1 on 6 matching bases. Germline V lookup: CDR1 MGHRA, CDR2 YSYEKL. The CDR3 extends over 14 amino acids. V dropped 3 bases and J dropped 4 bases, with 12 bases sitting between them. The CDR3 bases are TGCGCCAGCAGCCACCCTACAGGGAGCACTGAAGCTTTCTTT. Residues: CASSHPTGSTEAFF.

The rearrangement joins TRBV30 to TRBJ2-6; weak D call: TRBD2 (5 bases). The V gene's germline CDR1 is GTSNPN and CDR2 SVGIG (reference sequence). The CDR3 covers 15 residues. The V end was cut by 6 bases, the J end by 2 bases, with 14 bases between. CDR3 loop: CACKRARPGANVLTF. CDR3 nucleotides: TGTGCCTGTAAGAGGGCCCGTCCTGGGGCCAACGTCCTGACTTTC. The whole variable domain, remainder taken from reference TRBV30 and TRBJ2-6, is SQTIHQWPATLVQPVGSPLSLECTVEGTSNPNLYWYRQAAGRGLQLLFYSVGIGQISSEVPQNLSASRPQDRQFILSSKKLLLSDSGFYLCACKRARPGANVLTFGAGSRLTVL.

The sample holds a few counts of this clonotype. The CDR3 here is CANHGGTGETQYF. The DNA of the CDR3 is TGCGCCAACCACGGGGGAACCGGAGAGACCCAGTACTTC. The rearrangement joins TRBV10-1 to TRBJ2-4; possible D gene TRBD2, 6 bases. The J call could be wrong; TRBJ2-5 is a better fit for the DNA end. Per the germline V gene, CDR1 is WNHNN and CDR2 is SYGVQD (reference sequence). The CDR3 has 13 amino acids.

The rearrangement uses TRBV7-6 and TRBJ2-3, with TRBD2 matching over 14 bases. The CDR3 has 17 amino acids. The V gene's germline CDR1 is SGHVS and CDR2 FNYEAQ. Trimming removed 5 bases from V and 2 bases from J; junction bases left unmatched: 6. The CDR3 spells CASSPGLAGALTDTQYF. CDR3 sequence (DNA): TGTGCCAGCAGCCCGGGACTAGCGGGGGCCCTCACAGATACGCAGTATTTT.

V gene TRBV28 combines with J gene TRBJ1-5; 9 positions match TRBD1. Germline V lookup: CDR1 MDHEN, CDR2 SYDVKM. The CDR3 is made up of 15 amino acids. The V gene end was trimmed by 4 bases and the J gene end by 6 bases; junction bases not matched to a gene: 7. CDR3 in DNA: TGTGCCAGCAGTTCCCGGACAGGGGTCAGTCAGCCCCAGCATTTT. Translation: CASSSRTGVSQPQHF.

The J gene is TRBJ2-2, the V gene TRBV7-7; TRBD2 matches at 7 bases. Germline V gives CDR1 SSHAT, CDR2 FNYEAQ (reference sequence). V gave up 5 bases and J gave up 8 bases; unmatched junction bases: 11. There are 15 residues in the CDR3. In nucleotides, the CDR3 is TGTGCCAGCAGCGCCACTAGCGCCACTGGTGGGGAGCTGTTTTTT. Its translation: CASSATSATGGELFF.

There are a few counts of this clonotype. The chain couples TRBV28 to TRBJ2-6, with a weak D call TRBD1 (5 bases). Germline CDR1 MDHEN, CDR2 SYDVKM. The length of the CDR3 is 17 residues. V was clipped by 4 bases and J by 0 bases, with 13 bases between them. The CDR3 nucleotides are TGTGCCAGCAGTTCCCCAGGGTTTATCTCTGGGGCCAACGTCCTGACTTTC. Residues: CASSSPGFISGANVLTF.

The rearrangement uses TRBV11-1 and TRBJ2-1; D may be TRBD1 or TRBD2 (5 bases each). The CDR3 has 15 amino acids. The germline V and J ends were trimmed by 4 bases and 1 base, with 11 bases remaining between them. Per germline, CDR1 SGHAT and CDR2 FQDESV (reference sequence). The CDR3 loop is CASSCGDGSYNEQFF. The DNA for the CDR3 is TGTGCCAGCAGCTGTGGGGACGGTTCCTACAATGAGCAGTTCTTC.

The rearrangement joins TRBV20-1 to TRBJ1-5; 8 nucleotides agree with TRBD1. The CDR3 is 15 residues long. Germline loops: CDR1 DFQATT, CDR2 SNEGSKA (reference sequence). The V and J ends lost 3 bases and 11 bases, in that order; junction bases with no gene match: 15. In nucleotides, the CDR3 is TGCAGTGCTAGTGGTCAGGGGGCTTTCGGGGTGACCCAGCATTTT. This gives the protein CSASGQGAFGVTQHF.

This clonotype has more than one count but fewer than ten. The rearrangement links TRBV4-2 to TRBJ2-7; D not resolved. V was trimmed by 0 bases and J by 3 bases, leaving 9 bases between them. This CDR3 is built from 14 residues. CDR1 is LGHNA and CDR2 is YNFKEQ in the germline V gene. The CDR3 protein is CASSQEGGDYEQYF. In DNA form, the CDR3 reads TGTGCCAGCAGCCAAGAAGGTGGGGACTACGAGCAGTACTTC.

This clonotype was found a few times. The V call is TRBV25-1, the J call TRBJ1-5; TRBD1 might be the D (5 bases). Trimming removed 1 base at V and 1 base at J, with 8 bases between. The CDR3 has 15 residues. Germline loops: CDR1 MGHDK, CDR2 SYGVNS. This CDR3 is CASSELGGSNQPQHF. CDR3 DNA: TGTGCCAGCAGTGAATTGGGGGGAAGCAATCAGCCCCAGCATTTT.